The next 16 T cell receptor beta chains were all read from a single sample in a study of blood T cell dynamics during melanoma immunotherapy. Time point meaning: pre-treatment baseline. Here immunoSEQ multiplex PCR was the method, and the copy in TCRdb shows in-frame clones only, minus some. The sample yields some 9,900 clones, around 89% seen once. The sequencing here drew on blood, taken from a patient treated with checkpoint blockade. The receptors here all came from a human donor with melanoma.

This chain uses TRBV7-2 with TRBJ2-7; D could derive from TRBD1 or TRBD2 (7 bases each). V was trimmed by 7 bases and J by 2 bases, leaving 21 bases between them. The germline V gene has CDR1 SGHTA and CDR2 FQGNSA. The CDR3 has 16 residues. As DNA, the CDR3 is TGTGCCAGCACCCGCAGGGGGGGTCAACCCACCTACGAGCAGTACTTC. This translates into CASTRRGGQPTYEQYF.

The chain joins TRBV18 to TRBJ1-4; 8 bases match TRBD1. The CDR3 spans 17 residues. The junction had 12 bases not matched to a gene; V was cut back by 3 bases and J by 6 bases. Germline V CDR1 and CDR2: KGHSH, LQKENI. In DNA, the CDR3 is TGTGCCAGCTCACCCCTCGTTGGACAGGGTACGGATGAAAAACTGTTTTTT. Translating gives CASSPLVGQGTDEKLFF.

CDR3 sequence reads: CASSPSQGALSYEQYF. The CDR3 coding sequence is TGTGCCAGCAGTCCTTCGCAGGGGGCTTTATCCTACGAGCAGTACTTC. The V gene is TRBV27, the J gene TRBJ2-5; TRBD1 matches 8 bases. The J call may be mistaken, given a closer DNA end match to TRBJ2-7. Germline V gene sequence: CDR1 MNHEY, CDR2 SMNVEV (reference sequence). The CDR3 has 16 residues.

The chain carries TRBV19 and TRBJ2-1, with D uncertain. Germline CDR1 is LNHDA and CDR2 is SQIVND (reference sequence). The CDR3 runs to 20 residues. V was shortened by 1 base and J by 0 bases, with 22 bases between the two germline ends. The CDR3 protein is CASSIVRGVAAISSYNEQFF. DNA of the CDR3: TGTGCCAGTAGTATAGTTCGTGGGGTGGCGGCCATAAGCTCCTACAATGAGCAGTTCTTC. The full variable domain, rest sourced from reference TRBV19 and TRBJ2-1, is DGGITQSPKYLFRKEGQNVTLSCEQNLNHDAMYWYRQDPGQGLRLIYYSQIVNDFQKGDIAEGYSVSREKKESFPLTVTSAQKNPTAFYLCASSIVRGVAAISSYNEQFFGPGTRLTVL.

The chain combines TRBV5-1 with TRBJ2-3, with a weak D call TRBD1 (6 bases). The CDR3 sequence is 13 residues long. V was clipped by 4 bases and J by 3 bases, with 9 bases between them. Germline loops: CDR1 SGHRS, CDR2 YFSETQ. CDR3 loop: CASSDTGTDTQYF. CDR3 nucleotide sequence: TGCGCCAGCAGCGATACAGGGACAGATACGCAGTATTTT.

This sequence joins TRBV5-1 and TRBJ1-6; D is uncertain. V was trimmed by 0 bases and J by 7 bases, leaving 8 bases between them. The CDR3 sequence is 14 residues long. CDR1 and CDR2 (germline): SGHRS, YFSETQ. The CDR3 nucleotides are TGCGCCAGCAGCTTGGAGCTGGAAAATTCACCCCTCCACTTT. As protein: CASSLELENSPLHF.

The gene calls are TRBV7-9 and TRBJ1-6; TRBD1 aligns across 9 bases. J was trimmed by 7 bases and V by 4 bases; bases with no gene match: 2. The germline V gene encodes CDR1 SEHNR and CDR2 FQNEAQ (reference sequence). This CDR3 contains 14 residues. CDR3 DNA: TGTGCCAGCAGCTATGGGACAGGGAATTCACCCCTCCACTTT. Its protein product is CASSYGTGNSPLHF.

V usage is TRBV7-2 and J usage is TRBJ2-1; the match to TRBD2 covers 7 bases. Losses at the gene ends were 5 bases for V and 6 bases for J; bases not matched to a gene: 10. Germline loops: CDR1 SGHTA, CDR2 FQGNSA. The CDR3 contains 15 residues. For the CDR3, the DNA is TGTGCCAGCAGCGCTAGCGGCGTTGCCCCCAATGAGCAGTTCTTC. Its protein is CASSASGVAPNEQFF.

The chain employs TRBV19 and TRBJ2-6; D gene uncertain. The germline V and J ends were trimmed by 5 bases and 1 base, with 12 bases remaining between them. This CDR3 contains 16 residues. Per germline, CDR1 LNHDA and CDR2 SQIVND (reference sequence). The CDR3 nucleotides read TGTGCCAGTAGTGGGCTACGGCATTCTGGGGCCAACGTCCTGACTTTC. Translation: CASSGLRHSGANVLTF.

This chain joins TRBV6-5 and TRBJ1-4, with D unresolved. The CDR3 has 15 residues. CDR1 is MNHEY, CDR2 SVGAGI, per germline. V lost 8 bases and J 2 bases, leaving 15 bases between the germline ends. The CDR3 bases are TGTGCCAGCCGACCACAGCCGGGTACTAATGAAAAACTGTTTTTT. Its protein product is CASRPQPGTNEKLFF.

The genes are TRBV6-1 and TRBJ2-5, with D possibly TRBD2 on 5 matching bases. The CDR3 has 13 amino acids. The V end lost 7 bases, the J end lost 4 bases, and 13 bases lay between the germline ends. Germline V gene lookup returns CDR1 MNHNS and CDR2 SASEGT. The chain's CDR3 is CASTRGRGETQYF. DNA of the CDR3: TGTGCCAGCACAAGAGGGAGAGGAGAGACCCAGTACTTC.

V is TRBV18 and J is TRBJ1-2; no clear D gene. This CDR3 is 14 amino acids long. V dropped 4 bases and J dropped 9 bases, with 18 bases sitting between them. Germline lookup yields CDR1 KGHSH and CDR2 LQKENI. For the CDR3, the DNA is TGTGCCAGCTCACTAACCGGCGACCGGGGAAGCTACACCTTC. It is translated as CASSLTGDRGSYTF.

The V gene is TRBV20-1, the J gene TRBJ2-1; the D call may be TRBD1 or TRBD2 (5 bases each). Trimming stripped 0 bases from V and 14 bases from J, with 11 bases between. The germline gives CDR1 DFQATT, CDR2 SNEGSKA (reference sequence). The CDR3 length is 11 residues. In nucleotides, the CDR3 is TGCAGTGCTAGAGATGGAAGGGGAGAGTTCTTC. Translating it yields CSARDGRGEFF.

This clone was observed a single time. The chain carries TRBV14 and TRBJ1-4; D remains unclear. Germline loops: CDR1 SGHDN, CDR2 FVKESK. CDR3 length equals 14 residues. Trimming left V 1 base short and J 3 bases short, with 6 bases between. Here the CDR3 DNA reads TGTGCCAGCAGCCAAGGGTGGGCTAATGAAAAACTGTTTTTT. The encoded protein is CASSQGWANEKLFF.

This CDR3 reads CASSPRLAGPTDTQYF. The CDR3, as DNA: TGTGCCAGCAGCCCGCGACTAGCGGGGCCCACAGATACGCAGTATTTT. The J gene is TRBJ2-3, the V gene TRBV11-2, with TRBD2 matching over 11 bases. CDR3 length equals 16 residues. V lost 5 bases, J lost 2 bases, and 6 bases stayed unmatched. CDR1 is SGHAT and CDR2 is FQNNGV in the germline V gene.

The rearrangement uses TRBV9 and TRBJ2-5; no reliable D call. CDR1 and CDR2 (germline): SGDLS, YYNGEE. Trimming shortened V by 0 bases and J by 4 bases, and 7 bases separated the two germline ends. The CDR3 length is 13 residues. CDR3 in DNA: TGTGCCAGCAGCGTAGTAATGGGAGAGACCCAGTACTTC. Protein sequence: CASSVVMGETQYF.